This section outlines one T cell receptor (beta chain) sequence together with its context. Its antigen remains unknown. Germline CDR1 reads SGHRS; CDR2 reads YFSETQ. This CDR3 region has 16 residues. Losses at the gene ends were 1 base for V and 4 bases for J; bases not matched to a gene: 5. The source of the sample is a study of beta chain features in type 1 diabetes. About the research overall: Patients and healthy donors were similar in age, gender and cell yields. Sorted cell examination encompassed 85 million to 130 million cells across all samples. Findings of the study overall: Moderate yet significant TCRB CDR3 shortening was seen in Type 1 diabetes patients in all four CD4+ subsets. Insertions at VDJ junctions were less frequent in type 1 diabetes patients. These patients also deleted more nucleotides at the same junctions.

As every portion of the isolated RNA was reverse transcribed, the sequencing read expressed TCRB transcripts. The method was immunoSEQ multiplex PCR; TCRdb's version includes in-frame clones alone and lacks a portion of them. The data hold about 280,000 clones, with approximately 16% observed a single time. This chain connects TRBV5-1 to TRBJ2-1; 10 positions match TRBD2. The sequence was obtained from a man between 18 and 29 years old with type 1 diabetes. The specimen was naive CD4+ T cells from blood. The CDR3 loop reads CASSLPLAGAYNEQFF. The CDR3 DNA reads TGCGCCAGCAGCTTGCCCCTAGCGGGAGCGTACAATGAGCAGTTCTTC.